This is a list of T cell receptor beta chains from one sample in a study of spatial heterogeneity in lung cancer. TCRdb reprocessed the 5' RACE reads with MiXCR, giving one entry per CDR3 protein. The data hold approximately 110,000 distinct CDR3 sequences, with about a tenth observed a single time. The source material was PBMCs, sampled at follow-up. The origin of the receptors is a female donor with early-stage non-small cell lung cancer. CDR3s include the opening cysteine and the closing phenylalanine or tryptophan. D genes are given only for firm matches.

CDR3aa	v_gene	j_gene	d_gene
CASSLRESGNTIYF	TRBV5-1	TRBJ1-3	.
CASSKDTPGAFF	TRBV6-6	TRBJ1-1	.
CASSPPYDSGNTIYF	TRBV18	TRBJ1-3	.
CSATGTGGRNTEAFF	TRBV20-1	TRBJ1-1	TRBD1
CASSLASRTGMDETQYF	TRBV5-1	TRBJ2-5	TRBD1
CASSTPGQGSDTQYF	TRBV27	TRBJ2-3	TRBD1
CSVRDRGNGNTIYF	TRBV29-1	TRBJ1-3	TRBD1
CASSSTGLAAPNYNEQFF	TRBV11-1	TRBJ2-1	TRBD2
CASSPFKTSGQTETQYF	TRBV4-3	TRBJ2-5	TRBD2
CASRRTGEEVLGEKLFF	TRBV2	TRBJ1-4	TRBD1
CASSFRDRISYEQYF	TRBV28	TRBJ2-7	TRBD1
CASSSGTALGYTF	TRBV6-5	TRBJ1-2	TRBD1
CASSYGTGNQPQHF	TRBV6-6	TRBJ1-5	.
CASSNSLPPRGQGAGEQYF	TRBV21-1	TRBJ2-7	.
CSVEVYNEQFF	TRBV29-1	TRBJ2-1	.
CASSLWTGSGSPLHF	TRBV14	TRBJ1-6	TRBD1
CASSYSGTPSTDTQYF	TRBV6-2/TRBV6-3	TRBJ2-3	.
CASSQARLGGYNEQFF	TRBV3-1	TRBJ2-1	.
CAGQVGAESDTQYF	TRBV18	TRBJ2-3	.
CASGAERTDTQYF	TRBV12-5	TRBJ2-3	.
CASSERADTQYF	TRBV11-2	TRBJ2-3	.
CASSSTGTGGRYGYTF	TRBV28	TRBJ1-2	TRBD1
CASSTMPGRTGELFF	TRBV5-1	TRBJ2-2	.
CSAIPIRGMNTEAFF	TRBV20-1	TRBJ1-1	.
CAISEGGQGYNEQFF	TRBV10-3	TRBJ2-1	TRBD1
CASSLVSRGPVWGYTF	TRBV5-6	TRBJ1-2	.
CASSSTGFTEAFF	TRBV27	TRBJ1-1	.
CASSSLLGIAGSSGANVLTF	TRBV7-2	TRBJ2-6	TRBD2
CASSPQGYYGYTF	TRBV6-5	TRBJ1-2	.
CASSPRRTGAEAFF	TRBV5-6	TRBJ1-1	.
CASSPKIGGMETQYF	TRBV18	TRBJ2-5	.
CASSPPWASGIGEQFF	TRBV5-1	TRBJ2-1	TRBD2
CASSPPRPENTEAFF	TRBV18	TRBJ1-1	.
CASSPGYQPQHF	TRBV12-3/TRBV12-4	TRBJ1-5	.
CASSPSGQGGNEQFF	TRBV28	TRBJ2-1	TRBD1
CASSPLSTGSNEQFF	TRBV18	TRBJ2-1	.
CASSPRRSTYNSPLHF	TRBV7-2	TRBJ1-6	.
CSAGSEGLLSYNEQFF	TRBV29-1	TRBJ2-1	.
CASSLTWTSGYEQYF	TRBV27	TRBJ2-7	TRBD2
CASSLVAGLYNEQFF	TRBV5-1	TRBJ2-1	.
CASSPGRGGNTIYF	TRBV7-9	TRBJ1-3	.
CASSPSLASTDTQYF	TRBV7-9	TRBJ2-3	.
CSGLWAEAFF	TRBV29-1	TRBJ1-1	.
CASKERDEQFF	TRBV28	TRBJ2-1	.